The 24 T cell receptor beta chains given below trace back to one sample, sequenced in a study of cytomegalovirus exposure and HLA in healthy donors. The data were produced by immunoSEQ multiplex PCR, yet TCRdb's version contains in-frame clones alone and is incomplete. The table lists roughly 200,000 clones, 84% of them singletons. Sequenced sample: PBMCs. These receptors were obtained from a woman under 30 in good health and CMV-seropositive.

This chain connects TRBV2 to TRBJ2-5; the D gene is possibly TRBD2 (6 bases). The germline gives CDR1 SNHLY, CDR2 FYNNEI. V was cut by 5 bases and J by 1 base, with 8 bases left in between. CDR3 size: 13 residues. CDR3 protein: CASSWRAQETQYF. In nucleotides, the CDR3 is TGTGCCAGCAGTTGGAGGGCCCAAGAGACCCAGTACTTC.

J is TRBJ2-4 and V is TRBV15; the D gene is possibly TRBD2 (6 bases). Germline assignment: CDR1 LNHNV and CDR2 YYDKDF (reference sequence). V shed 0 bases and J shed 6 bases, with 12 bases lying between them. The CDR3 loop spans 15 amino acids. The CDR3 loop reads CATSREGGGINIQYF. DNA for the CDR3: TGTGCCACCAGCAGAGAGGGGGGAGGAATAAACATTCAGTACTTC.

The chain couples TRBV7-9 to TRBJ2-2, with TRBD2 as a possible D gene (5 bases). The V gene's germline CDR1 is SEHNR and CDR2 FQNEAQ (reference sequence). The ends were cut back, 6 bases at V and 3 bases at J, with 8 bases in the middle. The CDR3 spans 13 residues. The CDR3 DNA reads as TGTGCCAGCAGACTACTAGACACCGGGGAGCTGTTTTTT. Translation gives CASRLLDTGELFF.

This chain connects TRBV18 to TRBJ1-2; a possible D gene is TRBD1 (6 bases). Germline CDR1 KGHSH, CDR2 LQKENI. CDR3 length equals 14 residues. V lost 3 bases and J 4 bases, leaving 12 bases between the germline ends. The CDR3 sequence: CASSPGATAYGYTF. CDR3 DNA sequence: TGTGCCAGCTCACCGGGGGCAACTGCCTATGGCTACACCTTC.

In its sample, this clone was seen many times. J is TRBJ2-7 and V is TRBV6-5; 8 positions agree with TRBD1. The CDR3 runs to 13 residues. Germline values: CDR1 MNHEY, CDR2 SVGAGI. J lost 7 bases, V lost 4 bases, and 6 bases had no gene match. The CDR3 DNA sequence: TGTGCCAGCAGTTCCGGACAGGGCCGGGAGCAGTACTTC. Encoded protein: CASSSGQGREQYF.

CDR3 bases: TGTGCCAGCAGTCGCTCACAGAGCACAGATACGCAGTATTTT. Translated: CASSRSQSTDTQYF. V and J are TRBV2 and TRBJ2-3, with unresolved D. Germline V lookup: CDR1 SNHLY, CDR2 FYNNEI. This CDR3 comprises 14 residues. Trimming cost V 5 bases and J 0 bases, with 9 bases left between them.

The gene calls are TRBV12-5 and TRBJ2-3; a weak D match, TRBD1 (6 bases). This CDR3 is 16 amino acids long. With 1 base removed from V and 4 bases from J, the gap between germline ends came to 15 bases. From germline, CDR1 is LGHNT and CDR2 FRNRAP. The CDR3 nucleotides read TGTGCTAGTGGTTTGGGCTGGGGGCCGGGCGCAGATACGCAGTATTTT. It encodes CASGLGWGPGADTQYF.

The rearrangement joins TRBV7-6 to TRBJ2-3, with D possibly being TRBD1 (5 bases). The germline CDR1 and CDR2 sequences are SGHVS and FNYEAQ. The CDR3 is 13 amino acids. Trimming took 6 bases from V and 2 from J, leaving 9 bases between them. The CDR3 bases are TGTGCCAGCAGTTCCAGGGACACAGATACGCAGTATTTT. Protein sequence: CASSSRDTDTQYF. The variable domain in full, completed from reference TRBV7-6 and TRBJ2-3, reads GAGVSQSPRYKVTKRGQDVALRCDPISGHVSLYWYRQALGQGPEFLTYFNYEAQQDKSGLPNDRFSAERPEGSISTLTIQRTEQRDSAMYRCASSSRDTDTQYFGPGTRLTVL.

The chain joins TRBV27 to TRBJ2-2; D not resolved. The V end lost 6 bases, the J end lost 4 bases, and 12 bases lay between the germline ends. The CDR3 is 14 amino acids. Germline loops: CDR1 MNHEY, CDR2 SMNVEV (reference sequence). The CDR3 region is CASSLVPGTGELFF. In DNA, the CDR3 is TGTGCCAGCAGCCTAGTCCCGGGCACCGGGGAGCTGTTTTTT.

V and J are TRBV5-6 and TRBJ2-7, with a tentative D call TRBD2 (5 bases). The CDR3 is 15 amino acids. Germline V lookup: CDR1 SGHDT, CDR2 YYEEEE. The germline V and J ends were trimmed by 4 bases and 3 bases, with 17 bases remaining between them. CDR3 nucleotide sequence: TGTGCCAGCAGCAGGCGGGTGGGCGTATTCTACGAGCAGTACTTC. Its translation: CASSRRVGVFYEQYF.

V gene TRBV4-1 combines with J gene TRBJ2-2; D perhaps matches TRBD1 (6 bases). The CDR3 extends over 15 amino acids. Germline CDR1 reads MGHRA; CDR2 reads YSYEKL. Trimming took off 1 base at V and 0 bases at J, with 6 bases between the two ends. DNA of the CDR3: TGCGCCAGCAGCCAAGGGACAGCGAACACCGGGGAGCTGTTTTTT. This encodes CASSQGTANTGELFF.

This sequence joins TRBV7-9 and TRBJ1-1, with D uncertain. V lost 5 bases and J lost 1, with 14 bases in between. This CDR3 is built from 15 residues. Germline V gene lookup returns CDR1 SEHNR and CDR2 FQNEAQ (reference sequence). The CDR3 spells CASSTVRHKNTEAFF. The DNA for the CDR3 is TGTGCCAGCAGCACCGTAAGACATAAGAACACTGAAGCTTTCTTT.

The chain employs TRBV6-5 and TRBJ2-1; TRBD2 matches 10 bases. The CDR3 has 14 amino acids. Germline V gives CDR1 MNHEY, CDR2 SVGAGI. CDR3 nucleotide sequence: TGTACATCCCGGGCTAGCGGGGGAAACAATGAGCAGTTCTTC. It is translated as CTSRASGGNNEQFF.

The V call is TRBV5-1, the J call TRBJ1-3; 9 bases align to TRBD1. Germline lookup yields CDR1 SGHRS and CDR2 YFSETQ. This CDR3 contains 14 residues. V gave up 4 bases and J gave up 8 bases; unmatched junction bases: 7. The CDR3 DNA reads as TGCGCCAGCAGCCCTGGGACAGGGTTGGACACCATATATTTT. Encoded protein: CASSPGTGLDTIYF.

The rearrangement uses TRBV10-3 and TRBJ1-2, with 7 bases fitting TRBD1. Trimming removed 11 bases from V and 3 bases from J; junction bases left unmatched: 12. Germline V gene sequence: CDR1 ENHRY, CDR2 SYGVKD. The CDR3 totals 14 residues. The CDR3 DNA reads TGTGCCGCCAATAACAGGGGCCAGGACTATGGCTACACCTTC. It codes for CAANNRGQDYGYTF.

V is TRBV11-3 and J is TRBJ1-1; D is uncertain. Between the trimmed V and J ends, which lost 8 bases and 1 base, there was a span of 14 bases. The germline CDR1 and CDR2 sequences are SGHNT and YENEEA. This CDR3 is built from 14 residues. CDR3 loop: CASSPGGRNTEAFF. The CDR3 region has the DNA TGTGCCAGCTCCCCCGGAGGACGGAACACTGAAGCTTTCTTT.

The chain combines TRBV19 with TRBJ2-1; 7 bases map to TRBD1. J gave up 2 bases and V 4 bases, and 11 bases lay outside the gene matches. CDR1 LNHDA and CDR2 SQIVND come from the germline V gene (reference sequence). The CDR3 is 17 residues long. The DNA for the CDR3 is TGTGCCAGTAGTAAGATATCTCTTGGGACAGCCTACAATGAGCAGTTCTTC. Amino acids: CASSKISLGTAYNEQFF.

This chain links TRBV11-2 with TRBJ1-1, with TRBD1 as a possible D gene (5 bases). The CDR3 loop spans 14 amino acids. Trimming shortened V by 2 bases and J by 2 bases, and 9 bases separated the two germline ends. In germline, CDR1 is SGHAT, CDR2 FQNNGV. DNA for the CDR3: TGTGCCAGCAGCTTAACACAGGTTAACACTGAAGCTTTCTTT. This gives the protein CASSLTQVNTEAFF.

This clone showed up just a few times. Other DNA sequences from this sample encode an identical CDR3 as well. The chain combines TRBV18 with TRBJ1-2; D ambiguous. Trimming left V 3 bases short and J 6 bases short, with 8 bases between. The CDR3 has 12 amino acids. Germline values: CDR1 KGHSH, CDR2 LQKENI. The CDR3, as DNA: TGTGCCAGCTCACCGTCCGGGGATGGCTACACCTTC. Encoded protein: CASSPSGDGYTF.

J is TRBJ2-5 and V is TRBV7-2, with 9 bases aligning to TRBD2. Per the germline V gene, CDR1 is SGHTA and CDR2 is FQGNSA. The CDR3 loop spans 15 amino acids. J was trimmed by 4 bases and V by 3 bases; bases with no gene match: 6. CDR3 DNA sequence: TGTGCCAGCAGCTTCGGGCGGGGGGGCCCAGAGACCCAGTACTTC. The encoded protein is CASSFGRGGPETQYF.

The rearrangement uses TRBV4-1 and TRBJ1-2; D not certain. This CDR3 spans 16 amino acids. Germline-derived CDR1 and CDR2 are MGHRA and YSYEKL. The V gene lost 3 bases and the J gene lost 4 bases, with 18 bases spanning the gap. This chain's CDR3 is CASSQGGREWVYGYTF. CDR3 DNA sequence: TGCGCCAGCAGCCAGGGAGGCCGGGAGTGGGTCTATGGCTACACCTTC.

The chain joins TRBV9 to TRBJ1-4; no definite D call. The CDR3 is made up of 15 amino acids. Trimming removed 0 bases at V and 5 bases at J, with 11 bases between. CDR1 is SGDLS and CDR2 is YYNGEE in the germline V gene. The CDR3 nucleotides read TGTGCCAGCAGCGTAGGGTCAAGCCTAAATGAAAAACTGTTTTTT. Its protein product is CASSVGSSLNEKLFF.

This chain connects TRBV19 to TRBJ1-1; D is undetermined. The CDR3 is made up of 13 amino acids. V dropped 3 bases and J dropped 1 base, with 6 bases sitting between them. Germline V gene data show CDR1 as LNHDA and CDR2 as SQIVND (reference sequence). The CDR3 reads CASSILRNTEAFF. The CDR3 coding sequence is TGTGCCAGTAGTATCCTGAGGAACACTGAAGCTTTCTTT.

The V call is TRBV5-8, the J call TRBJ1-5, with 8 bases that match TRBD1. The CDR3 has 15 amino acids. Germline CDR1 SGHTS, CDR2 YDEGEE. V lost 0 bases to trimming and J lost 7 bases; unmatched junction nucleotides: 6. CDR3 DNA sequence: TGTGCCAGCAGCTTGGAGGGGGGACAGGTACAGCCCCAGCATTTT. Amino acid sequence: CASSLEGGQVQPQHF.